A single TCR beta chain is shown here with its context. This entry comes from a study of control samples from healthy donors and cancer patients. CDR1 MNHEY and CDR2 SMNVEV come from the germline V gene (reference sequence). This CDR3 contains 12 residues. V was clipped by 3 bases and J by 7 bases, with 4 bases between them. Here immunoSEQ multiplex PCR was the method, and the copy in TCRdb shows in-frame clones only, minus some. This table has about 20,000 clones, approximately 90% appearing once. The sequence was collected from a woman in her fifties or sixties with head and neck cancer. V gene TRBV27 combines with J gene TRBJ1-6; D call uncertain. The sequencing sample was made of PBMCs. The CDR3 coding sequence is TGTGCCAGCAGTTTTTCCAATTCACCCCTCCACTTT. It translates to CASSFSNSPLHF.